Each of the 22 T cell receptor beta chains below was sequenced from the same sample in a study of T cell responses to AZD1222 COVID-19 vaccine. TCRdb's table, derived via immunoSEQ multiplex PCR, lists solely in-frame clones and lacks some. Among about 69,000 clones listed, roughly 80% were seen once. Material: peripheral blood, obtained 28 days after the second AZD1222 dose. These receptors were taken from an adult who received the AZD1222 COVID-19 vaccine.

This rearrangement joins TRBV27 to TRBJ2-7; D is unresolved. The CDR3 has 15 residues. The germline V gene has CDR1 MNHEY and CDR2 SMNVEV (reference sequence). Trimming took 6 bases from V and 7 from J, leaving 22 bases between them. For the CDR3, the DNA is TGTGCCAGCAGGACATTATACCCGGGTTGGAATGAGCAGTACTTC. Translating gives CASRTLYPGWNEQYF.

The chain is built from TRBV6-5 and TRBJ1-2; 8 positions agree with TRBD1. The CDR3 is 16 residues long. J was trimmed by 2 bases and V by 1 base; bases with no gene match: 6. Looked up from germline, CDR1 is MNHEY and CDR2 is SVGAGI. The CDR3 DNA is TGTGCCAGCAGTTACTTTGGACAGGGCTACAACTATGGCTACACCTTC. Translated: CASSYFGQGYNYGYTF.

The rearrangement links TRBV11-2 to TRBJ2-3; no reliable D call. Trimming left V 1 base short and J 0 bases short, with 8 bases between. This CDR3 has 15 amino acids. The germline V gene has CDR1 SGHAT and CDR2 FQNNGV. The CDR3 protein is CASSLAGRSTDTQYF. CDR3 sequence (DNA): TGTGCCAGCAGCTTAGCTGGCAGGAGCACAGATACGCAGTATTTT.

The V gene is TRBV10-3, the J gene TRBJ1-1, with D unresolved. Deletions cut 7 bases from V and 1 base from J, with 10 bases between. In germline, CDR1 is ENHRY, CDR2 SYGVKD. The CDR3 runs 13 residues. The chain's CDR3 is CAITRTPNTEAFF. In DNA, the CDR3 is TGTGCCATCACTAGGACGCCGAACACTGAAGCTTTCTTT.

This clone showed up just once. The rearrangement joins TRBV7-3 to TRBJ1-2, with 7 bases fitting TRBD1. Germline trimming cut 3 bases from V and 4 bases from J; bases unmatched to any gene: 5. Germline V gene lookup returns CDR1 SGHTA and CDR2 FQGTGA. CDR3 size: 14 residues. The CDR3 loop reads CASSFPGQTYGYTF. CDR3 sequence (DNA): TGTGCCAGCAGCTTTCCGGGACAGACCTATGGCTACACCTTC.

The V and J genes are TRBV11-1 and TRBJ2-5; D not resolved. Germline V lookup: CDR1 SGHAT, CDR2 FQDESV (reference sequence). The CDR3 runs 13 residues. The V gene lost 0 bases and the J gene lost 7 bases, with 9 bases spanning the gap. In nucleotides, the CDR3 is TGTGCCAGCAGCTTAGCGGGTGTTGGGACCCAGTACTTC. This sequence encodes CASSLAGVGTQYF.

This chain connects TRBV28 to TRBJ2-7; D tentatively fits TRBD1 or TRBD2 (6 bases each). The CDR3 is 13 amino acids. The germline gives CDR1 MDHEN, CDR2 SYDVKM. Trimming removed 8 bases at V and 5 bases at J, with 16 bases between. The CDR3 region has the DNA TGTGCCAGCGGACGAGGGGGGTTCCACGAGCAGTACTTC. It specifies CASGRGGFHEQYF.

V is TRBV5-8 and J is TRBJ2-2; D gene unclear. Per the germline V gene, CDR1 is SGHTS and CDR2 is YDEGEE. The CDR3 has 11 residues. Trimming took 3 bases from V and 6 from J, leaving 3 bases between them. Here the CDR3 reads CASSYPGELFF. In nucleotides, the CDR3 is TGTGCCAGCAGCTATCCCGGGGAGCTGTTTTTT.

The CDR3, as DNA: TGTGCCAGCAGCCAAGATCCCCCAGGGAGGACTGAAGCTTTCTTT. It is translated as CASSQDPPGRTEAFF. V usage is TRBV3-1 (or the pseudogene TRBV3-2) and J usage is TRBJ1-1; D might be TRBD1 (5 bases). Germline CDR1 reads LGHDT; CDR2 reads YNNKEL (reference sequence). V lost 0 bases, J lost 5 bases, and 13 bases lay in between. The CDR3 covers 15 residues.

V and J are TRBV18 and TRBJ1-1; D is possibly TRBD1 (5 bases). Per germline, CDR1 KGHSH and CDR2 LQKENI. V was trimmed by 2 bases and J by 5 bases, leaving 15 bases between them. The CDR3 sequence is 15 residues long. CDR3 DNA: TGTGCCAGCTCACCAAGGCCGGGGCAAGGGACTGAAGCTTTCTTT. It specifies CASSPRPGQGTEAFF.

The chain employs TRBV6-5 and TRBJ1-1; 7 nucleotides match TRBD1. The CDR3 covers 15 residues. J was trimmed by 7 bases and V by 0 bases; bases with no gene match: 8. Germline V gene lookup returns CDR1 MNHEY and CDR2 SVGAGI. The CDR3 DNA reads TGTGCCAGCAGTTACTCCGGCCTACGGACAGGTGAAGCTTTCTTT. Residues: CASSYSGLRTGEAFF.

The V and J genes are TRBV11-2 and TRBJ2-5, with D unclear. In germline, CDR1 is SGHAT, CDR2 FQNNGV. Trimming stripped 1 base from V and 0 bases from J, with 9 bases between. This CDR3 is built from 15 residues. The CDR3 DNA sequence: TGTGCCAGCAGCTTAGCGCCCGTATACCAAGAGACCCAGTACTTC. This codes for CASSLAPVYQETQYF.

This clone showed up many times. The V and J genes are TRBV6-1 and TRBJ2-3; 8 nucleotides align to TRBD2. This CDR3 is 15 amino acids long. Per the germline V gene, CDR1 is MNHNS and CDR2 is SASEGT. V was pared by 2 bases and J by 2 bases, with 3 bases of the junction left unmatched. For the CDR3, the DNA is TGTGCCAGCAGTGAAACTAGCGGCCCCACAGATACGCAGTATTTT. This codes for CASSETSGPTDTQYF.

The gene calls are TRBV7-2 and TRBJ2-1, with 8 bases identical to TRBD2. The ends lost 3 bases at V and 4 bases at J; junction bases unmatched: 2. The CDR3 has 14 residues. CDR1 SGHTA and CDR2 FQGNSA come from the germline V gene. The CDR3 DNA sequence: TGTGCCAGCAGCTTTGCTAGCGGGTACAATGAGCAGTTCTTC. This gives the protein CASSFASGYNEQFF.

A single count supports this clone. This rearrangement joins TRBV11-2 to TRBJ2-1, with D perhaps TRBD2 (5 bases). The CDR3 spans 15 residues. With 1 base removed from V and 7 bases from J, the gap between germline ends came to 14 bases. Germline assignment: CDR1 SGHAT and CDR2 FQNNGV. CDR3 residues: CASSLAGSLGNEQFF. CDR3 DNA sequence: TGTGCCAGCAGCTTAGCGGGAAGCCTTGGGAATGAGCAGTTCTTC.

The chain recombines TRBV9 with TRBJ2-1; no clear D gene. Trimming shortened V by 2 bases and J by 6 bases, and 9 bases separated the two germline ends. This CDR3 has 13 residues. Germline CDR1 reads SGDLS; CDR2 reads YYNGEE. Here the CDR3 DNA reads TGTGCCAGCAGCGTGTATACCACCAATGAGCAGTTCTTC. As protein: CASSVYTTNEQFF.

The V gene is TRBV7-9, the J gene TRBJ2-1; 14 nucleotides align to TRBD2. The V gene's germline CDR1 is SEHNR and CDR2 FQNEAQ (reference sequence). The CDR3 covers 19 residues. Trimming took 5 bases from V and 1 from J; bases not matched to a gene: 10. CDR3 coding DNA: TGTGCCAGCAGCCCAATGGGACTAGCGGGAGTGAATTCCTACAATGAGCAGTTCTTC. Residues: CASSPMGLAGVNSYNEQFF. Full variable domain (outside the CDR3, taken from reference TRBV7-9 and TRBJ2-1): DTGVSQNPRHKITKRGQNVTFRCDPISEHNRLYWYRQTLGQGPEFLTYFQNEAQLEKSRLLSDRFSAERPKGSFSTLEIQRTEQGDSAMYLCASSPMGLAGVNSYNEQFFGPGTRLTVL.

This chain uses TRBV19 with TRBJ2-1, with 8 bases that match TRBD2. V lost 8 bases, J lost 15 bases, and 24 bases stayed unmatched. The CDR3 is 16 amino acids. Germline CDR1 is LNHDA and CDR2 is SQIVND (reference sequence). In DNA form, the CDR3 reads TGTGCCAGTTCCCCCATGGGTCTGGCGGGAGGCCCCAACCCGTTCTTC. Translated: CASSPMGLAGGPNPFF.

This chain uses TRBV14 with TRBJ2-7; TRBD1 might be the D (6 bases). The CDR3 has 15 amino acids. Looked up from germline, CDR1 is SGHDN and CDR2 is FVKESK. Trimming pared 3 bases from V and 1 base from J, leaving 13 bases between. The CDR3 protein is CASSQAGTPSYEQYF. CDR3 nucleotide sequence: TGTGCCAGCAGCCAGGCCGGGACACCATCCTACGAGCAGTACTTC. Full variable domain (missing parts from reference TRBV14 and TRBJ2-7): EAGVTQFPSHSVIEKGQTVTLRCDPISGHDNLYWYRRVMGKEIKFLLHFVKESKQDESGMPNNRFLAERTGGTYSTLKVQPAELEDSGVYFCASSQAGTPSYEQYFGPGTRLTVT.

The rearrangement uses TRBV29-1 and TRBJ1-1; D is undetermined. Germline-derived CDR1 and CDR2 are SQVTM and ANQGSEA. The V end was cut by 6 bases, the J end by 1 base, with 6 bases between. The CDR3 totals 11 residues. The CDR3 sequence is CSVPKNTEAFF. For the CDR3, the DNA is TGCAGCGTCCCTAAGAACACTGAAGCTTTCTTT.

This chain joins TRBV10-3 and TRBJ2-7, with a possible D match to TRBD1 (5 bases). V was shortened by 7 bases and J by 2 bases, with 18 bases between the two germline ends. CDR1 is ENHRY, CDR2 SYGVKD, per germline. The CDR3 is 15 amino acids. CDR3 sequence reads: CAIKTTASFPYEQYF. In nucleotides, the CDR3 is TGTGCCATCAAGACGACAGCCTCGTTCCCCTACGAGCAGTACTTC.

The CDR3 here is CAWSPAGGRYF. For the CDR3, the DNA is TGTGCCTGGAGTCCGGCGGGAGGCCGGTACTTC. This chain joins TRBV30 and TRBJ2-7; 8 bases match TRBD2. This CDR3 spans 11 amino acids. The trim removed 2 bases at V and 12 bases at J, leaving 6 bases unmatched. Germline loops: CDR1 GTSNPN, CDR2 SVGIG (reference sequence).